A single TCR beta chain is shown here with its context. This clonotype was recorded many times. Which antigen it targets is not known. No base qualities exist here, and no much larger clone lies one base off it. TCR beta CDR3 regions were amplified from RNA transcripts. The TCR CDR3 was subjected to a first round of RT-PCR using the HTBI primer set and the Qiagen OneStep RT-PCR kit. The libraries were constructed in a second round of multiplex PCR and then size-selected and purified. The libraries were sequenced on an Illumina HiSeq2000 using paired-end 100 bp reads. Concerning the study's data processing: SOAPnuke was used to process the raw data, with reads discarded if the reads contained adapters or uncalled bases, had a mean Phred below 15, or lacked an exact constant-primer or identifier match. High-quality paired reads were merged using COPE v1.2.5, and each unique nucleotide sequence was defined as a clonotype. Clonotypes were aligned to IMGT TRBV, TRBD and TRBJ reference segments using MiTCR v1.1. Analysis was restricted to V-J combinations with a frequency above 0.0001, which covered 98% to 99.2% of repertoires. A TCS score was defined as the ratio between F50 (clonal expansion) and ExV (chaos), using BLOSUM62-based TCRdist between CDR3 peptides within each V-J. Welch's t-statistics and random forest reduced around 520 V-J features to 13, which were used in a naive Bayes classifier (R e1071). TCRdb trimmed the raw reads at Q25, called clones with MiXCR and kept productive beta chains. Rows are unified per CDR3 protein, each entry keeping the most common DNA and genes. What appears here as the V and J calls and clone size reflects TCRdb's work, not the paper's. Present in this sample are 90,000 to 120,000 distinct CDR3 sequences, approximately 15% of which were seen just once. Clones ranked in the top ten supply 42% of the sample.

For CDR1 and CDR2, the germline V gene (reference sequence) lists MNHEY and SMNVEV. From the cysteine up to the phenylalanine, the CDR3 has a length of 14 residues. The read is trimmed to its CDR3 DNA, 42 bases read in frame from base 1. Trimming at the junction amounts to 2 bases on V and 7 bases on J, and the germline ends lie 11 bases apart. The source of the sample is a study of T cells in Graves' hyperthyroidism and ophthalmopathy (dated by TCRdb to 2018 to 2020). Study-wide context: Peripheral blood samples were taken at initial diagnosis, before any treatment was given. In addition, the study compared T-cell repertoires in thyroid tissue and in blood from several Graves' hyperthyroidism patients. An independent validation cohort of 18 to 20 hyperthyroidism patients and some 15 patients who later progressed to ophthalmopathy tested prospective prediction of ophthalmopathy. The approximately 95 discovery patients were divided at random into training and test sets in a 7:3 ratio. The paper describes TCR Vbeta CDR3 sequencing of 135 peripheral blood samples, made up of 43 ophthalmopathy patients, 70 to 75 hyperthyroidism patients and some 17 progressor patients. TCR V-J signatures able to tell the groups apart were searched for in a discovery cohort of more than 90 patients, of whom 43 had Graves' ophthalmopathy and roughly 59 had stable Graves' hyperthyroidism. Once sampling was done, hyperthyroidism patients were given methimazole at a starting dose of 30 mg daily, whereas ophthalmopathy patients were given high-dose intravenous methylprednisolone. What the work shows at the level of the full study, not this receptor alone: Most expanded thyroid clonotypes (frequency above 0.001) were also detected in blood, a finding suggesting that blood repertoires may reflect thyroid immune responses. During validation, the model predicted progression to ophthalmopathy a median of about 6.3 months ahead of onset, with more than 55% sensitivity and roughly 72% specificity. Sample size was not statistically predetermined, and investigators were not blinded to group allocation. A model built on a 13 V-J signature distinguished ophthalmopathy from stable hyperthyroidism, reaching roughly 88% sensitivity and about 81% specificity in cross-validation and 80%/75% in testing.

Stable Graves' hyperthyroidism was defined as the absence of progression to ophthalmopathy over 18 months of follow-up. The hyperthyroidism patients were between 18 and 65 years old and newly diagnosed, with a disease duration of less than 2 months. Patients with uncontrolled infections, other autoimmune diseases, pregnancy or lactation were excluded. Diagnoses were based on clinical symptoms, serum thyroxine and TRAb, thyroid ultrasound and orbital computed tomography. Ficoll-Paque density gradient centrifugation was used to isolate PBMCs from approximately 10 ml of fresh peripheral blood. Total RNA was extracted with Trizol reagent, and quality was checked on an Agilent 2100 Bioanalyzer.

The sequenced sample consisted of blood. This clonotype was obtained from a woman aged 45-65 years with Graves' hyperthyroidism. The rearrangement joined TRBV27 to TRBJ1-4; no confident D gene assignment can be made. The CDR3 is CASSLRTRGEKLFF. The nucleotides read TGTGCCAGCAGTTTAAGGACTCGGGGTGAAAAACTGTTTTTT.